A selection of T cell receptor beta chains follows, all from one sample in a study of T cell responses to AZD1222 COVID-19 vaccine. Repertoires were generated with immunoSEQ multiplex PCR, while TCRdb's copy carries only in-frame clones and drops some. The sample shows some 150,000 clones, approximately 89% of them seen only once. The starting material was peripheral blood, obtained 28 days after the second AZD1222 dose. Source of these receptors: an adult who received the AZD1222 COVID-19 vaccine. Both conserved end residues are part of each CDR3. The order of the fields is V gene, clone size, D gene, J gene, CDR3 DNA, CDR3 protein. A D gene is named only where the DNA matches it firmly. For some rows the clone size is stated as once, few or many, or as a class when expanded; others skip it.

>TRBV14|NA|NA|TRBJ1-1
TGTGCCAGCAGCCAAGGGGGGCGCGGAGCTTTCTTT
CASSQGGRGAFF
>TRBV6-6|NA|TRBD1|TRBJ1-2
TGTGCCAGCATTAACGAGGGGGCGTGGGGCTACACCTTC
CASINEGAWGYTF
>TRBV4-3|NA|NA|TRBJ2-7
TGCGCCAGCAGCCAATCGGAGGGCTCTAATTACGAGCAGTACTTC
CASSQSEGSNYEQYF
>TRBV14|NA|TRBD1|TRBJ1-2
TGTGCCAGCAGCCAAGGAAGACAGGGCCTCTATGGCTACACCTTC
CASSQGRQGLYGYTF
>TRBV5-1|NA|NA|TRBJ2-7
TGCGCCAGCAGCTTGGAGTCAGGGGAGCAGTACTTC
CASSLESGEQYF
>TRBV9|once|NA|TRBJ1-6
TGTGCCAGCAGCGTAGGAGACAGCTCCTATAATTCACCCCTCCACTTT
CASSVGDSSYNSPLHF
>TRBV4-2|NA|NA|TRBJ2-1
TGTGCCAGCAGCCAAGCTCCATCGGGAGAGGTAAATGAGCAGTTCTTC
CASSQAPSGEVNEQFF
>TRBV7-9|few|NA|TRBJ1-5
TGTGCCAGCAGCCTGGGGGCGGGGAGCAATCAGCCCCAGCATTTT
CASSLGAGSNQPQHF
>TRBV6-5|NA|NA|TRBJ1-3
TGTGCCAGCAGTTATGAGGGGAACACCATATATTTT
CASSYEGNTIYF
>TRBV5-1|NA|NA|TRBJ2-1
TGCGCCAGCAGCTTGGCCGATAGAAGAGACAATGAGCAGTTCTTC
CASSLADRRDNEQFF
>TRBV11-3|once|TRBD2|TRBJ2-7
TGTGCCAGCAGCTCTGCCTTTCTAGCGGGACGCTACGAGCAGTACTTC
CASSSAFLAGRYEQYF
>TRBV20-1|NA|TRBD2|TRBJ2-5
TGCAGTGCTAGTCCCCTGGCTAGCGGTTCACAAGAGACCCAGTACTTC
CSASPLASGSQETQYF
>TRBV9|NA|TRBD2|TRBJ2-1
TGTGCCAGCAGCCAACTGGCGGGAGGGGCCTACAATGAGCAGTTCTTC
CASSQLAGGAYNEQFF
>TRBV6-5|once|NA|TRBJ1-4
TGTGCCAGCAGTTACTCTACAGTGGAAAAACTGTTTTTT
CASSYSTVEKLFF
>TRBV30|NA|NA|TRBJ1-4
TGTGCCTGGAGTCCGGGCATAGGTACGGAAAAACTGTTTTTT
CAWSPGIGTEKLFF
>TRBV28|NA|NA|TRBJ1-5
TGTGCCAGCAGTTTACGGGTCGGGCCTTCCCATTTT
CASSLRVGPSHF
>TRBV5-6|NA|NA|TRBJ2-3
TGTGCCAGCAGGACAATCCAGGCAGATACGCAGTATTTT
CASRTIQADTQYF
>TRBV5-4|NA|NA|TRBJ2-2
TGTGCCAGCAGCTTCCCGGGTGGGGCCAACACCGGGGAGCTGTTTTTT
CASSFPGGANTGELFF
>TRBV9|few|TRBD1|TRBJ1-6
TGTGCCAGCAGCCGAGGGACAGTTAATTCACCCCTCCACTTT
CASSRGTVNSPLHF
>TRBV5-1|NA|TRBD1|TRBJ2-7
TGCGCCAGCAGCTTGAGTGGGACAGGGTACGAGCAGTACTTC
CASSLSGTGYEQYF
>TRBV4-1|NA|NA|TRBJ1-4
TGCGCCAGCAGCCAAGATGGGTACAGTTCTAATGAAAAACTGTTTTTT
CASSQDGYSSNEKLFF
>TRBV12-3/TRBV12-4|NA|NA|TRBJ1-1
TGTGCCAGCAGATTGGACCCGAACACTGAAGCTTTCTTT
CASRLDPNTEAFF
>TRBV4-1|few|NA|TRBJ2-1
TGCGCCAGCAGCCACCGTCCAAGCCAGGTGGCCTACAATGAGCAGTTCTTC
CASSHRPSQVAYNEQFF
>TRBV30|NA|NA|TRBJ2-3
TGTGCCTGGGCCGGGGGAAGCACAGATACGCAGTATTTT
CAWAGGSTDTQYF